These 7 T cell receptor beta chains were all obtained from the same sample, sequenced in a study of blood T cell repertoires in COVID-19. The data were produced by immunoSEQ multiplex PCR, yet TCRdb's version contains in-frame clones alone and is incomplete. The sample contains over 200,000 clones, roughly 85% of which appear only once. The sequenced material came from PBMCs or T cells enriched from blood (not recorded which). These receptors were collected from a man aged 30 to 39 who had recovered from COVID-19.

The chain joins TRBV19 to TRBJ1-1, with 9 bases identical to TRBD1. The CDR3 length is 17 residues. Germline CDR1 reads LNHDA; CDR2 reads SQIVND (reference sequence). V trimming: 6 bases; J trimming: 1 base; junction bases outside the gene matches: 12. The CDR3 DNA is TGTGCCAGTAGCGTTAGAGGACAGGGGAGTAAGAACACTGAAGCTTTCTTT. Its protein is CASSVRGQGSKNTEAFF.

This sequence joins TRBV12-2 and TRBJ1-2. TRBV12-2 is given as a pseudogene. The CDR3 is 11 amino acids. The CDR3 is CASRVRGGYTF. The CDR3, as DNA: TGTGCAAGTCGCGTCCGAGGAGGCTACACCTTC.

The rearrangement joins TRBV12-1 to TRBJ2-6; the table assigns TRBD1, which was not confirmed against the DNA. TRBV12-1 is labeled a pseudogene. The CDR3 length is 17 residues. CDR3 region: CASIRGGRSSGANVLTF. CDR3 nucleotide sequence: TGTGCCAGCATCAGAGGGGGCCGAAGCTCTGGGGCCAACGTCCTGACTTTC.

Here the CDR3 reads CASSIFSGTGRQETQYF. The CDR3 DNA sequence: TGTGCCAGCAGCATCTTTTCCGGGACAGGGAGACAAGAGACCCAGTACTTC. V gene TRBV7-9 combines with J gene TRBJ2-5; 9 nucleotides align to TRBD1. This CDR3 contains 17 residues. V shed 5 bases, J shed 2 bases, and the junction held 12 bases outside the gene matches. CDR1 is SEHNR and CDR2 is FQNEAQ in the germline V gene (reference sequence).

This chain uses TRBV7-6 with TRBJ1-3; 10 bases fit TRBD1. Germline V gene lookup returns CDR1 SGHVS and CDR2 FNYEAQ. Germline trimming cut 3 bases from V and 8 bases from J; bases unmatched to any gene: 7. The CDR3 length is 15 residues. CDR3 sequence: CASSFSLGTGDTIYF. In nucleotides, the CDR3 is TGTGCCAGCAGCTTCAGCCTCGGGACAGGGGACACCATATATTTT.

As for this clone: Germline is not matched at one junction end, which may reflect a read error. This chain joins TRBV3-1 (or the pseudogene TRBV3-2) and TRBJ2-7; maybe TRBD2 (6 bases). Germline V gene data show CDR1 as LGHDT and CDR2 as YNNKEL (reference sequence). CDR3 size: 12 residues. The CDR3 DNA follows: TGTGCCAGCAGCCAAGGAAGGCGGGACCCGACTTTC. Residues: CASSQGRRDPTF.

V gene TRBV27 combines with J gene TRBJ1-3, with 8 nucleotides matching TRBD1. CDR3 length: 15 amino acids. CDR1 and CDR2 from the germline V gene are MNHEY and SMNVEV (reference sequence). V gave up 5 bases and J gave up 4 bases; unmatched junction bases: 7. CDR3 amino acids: CASSRTGTAGNTIYF. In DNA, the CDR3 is TGTGCCAGCAGTCGGACAGGGACTGCAGGAAACACCATATATTTT.